A selection of T cell receptor beta chains follows, all from one sample in a study of cytomegalovirus exposure and HLA in healthy donors. This table comes from immunoSEQ multiplex PCR, and its TCRdb copy is limited to in-frame clones, with some not included. The sample consists of about 160,000 clones, just under 80% of them appearing once. The sequenced sample consisted of PBMCs. These receptors all come from a woman between 50 and 59 years old in good health and CMV-seronegative. CDR3s include the opening cysteine and the closing phenylalanine or tryptophan. The D gene is left open where the match is weak. Some rows have no size entry. The others give once, few or many, or a class for an expanded clone.

TRBJ1-6 TRBD1 TRBV11-2 16 . TGTGCCAGCAGCATCAAACCGGGACAGAGAGACTCACCCCTCCACTTT CASSIKPGQRDSPLHF
TRBJ2-2 TRBD2 TRBV9 17 . TGTGCCAGCAGCGGACTTCCAAGCGGGGTGAACACCGGGGAGCTGTTTTTT CASSGLPSGVNTGELFF
TRBJ2-7 TRBD1 TRBV5-1 15 few TGCGCCAGCAGCTTGGCGGGGACAGGCCCCTACGAGCAGTACTTC CASSLAGTGPYEQYF
TRBJ2-4 . TRBV5-5 15 . TGTGCCAGCAGCTTGACCCCGGGAGATGGGGACATTCAGTACTTC CASSLTPGDGDIQYF
TRBJ2-5 TRBD1 TRBV5-1 15 . TGCGCCAGCAGCCCCCCCGCCAGGGGGCGAGAGACCCAGTACTTC CASSPPARGRETQYF
TRBJ1-5 TRBD1 TRBV27 16 . TGTGCCAGCAGTCCGAACAGGGGGCGCCGGGTCCAGCCCCAGCATTTT CASSPNRGRRVQPQHF
TRBJ1-5 . TRBV30 14 . TGTGCCTGGAGTCAGGGTAGTCCCAATCAGCCCCAGCATTTT CAWSQGSPNQPQHF
TRBJ2-3 TRBD2 TRBV28 17 . TGTGCCAGCAGTTTAAACATAATAGCGGGGGGATTTGATACGCAGTATTTT CASSLNIIAGGFDTQYF
TRBJ2-2 TRBD2 TRBV19 14 . TGTGCCAGTACAGCGGGAGGGAACACCGGGGAGCTGTTTTTT CASTAGGNTGELFF
TRBJ2-7 TRBD2 TRBV19 14 once TGTGCCAGTAGCATAGCGGGAGCGCCATACGAGCAGTACTTC CASSIAGAPYEQYF
TRBJ2-1 TRBD2 TRBV19 17 . TGTGCCAGTAGTCTTTCCCTCCGGCGGGAGGCTTACAATGAGCAGTTCTTC CASSLSLRREAYNEQFF
TRBJ1-1 . TRBV6-6 14 . TGTGCCAGCAGCTACTTACCGGGACTTTCAGAAGCTTTCTTT CASSYLPGLSEAFF
TRBJ1-2 TRBD1 TRBV18 15 . TGTGCCAGCTCACCCGGGACAGGGGGCGACTATGGCTACACCTTC CASSPGTGGDYGYTF
TRBJ2-1 TRBD2 TRBV7-8 18 . TGTGCCAGCAGCTTAGGGACTAGCGGGCGGAGCTCCTACAATGAGCAGTTCTTC CASSLGTSGRSSYNEQFF
TRBJ2-2 TRBD1 TRBV28 14 . TGTGCCTCCCACGGGACAGCTAACACCGGGGAGCTGTTTTTT CASHGTANTGELFF
TRBJ2-7 . TRBV15 15 . TGTGCCACCAGTGCTGTCGGGCAGGGTGGGTACGAGCAGTACTTC CATSAVGQGGYEQYF
TRBJ2-7 . TRBV4-1 15 few TGCGCCAGCAGCCAATCCAGGGTGGGCTCCTACGAGCAGTACTTC CASSQSRVGSYEQYF
TRBJ2-5 TRBD2 TRBV19 16 . TGTGCCAGTAGTATGATGCGGGGGACGTATATAGAGACCCAGTACTTC CASSMMRGTYIETQYF
TRBJ2-3 TRBD1 TRBV29-1 14 . TGCAGCGTTGAGGATCATAAGGGGGCTGATACGCAGTATTTT CSVEDHKGADTQYF
TRBJ2-2 TRBD1 TRBV28 12 . TGTGCCAGCGACAGGGTGACCGGGGAGCTGTTTTTT CASDRVTGELFF
TRBJ2-1 . TRBV19 15 . TGTGCCAGTAGTATAGGCGGCGCTAGCTTTTACGAGCAGTTCTTC CASSIGGASFYEQFF
TRBJ1-1 . TRBV7-2 13 once TGTGCCAGCAGCTTACAAGGGGACACTGAAGCTTTCTTT CASSLQGDTEAFF
TRBJ2-7 TRBD2 TRBV28 15 . TGTGCCAGCAGTTTATCGGGGGGACTCTCCTACGAGCAGTACTTC CASSLSGGLSYEQYF
TRBJ2-1 . TRBV7-9 14 . TGTGCCAGCAGCTTACTAGCATCCTACAATGAGCAGTTCTTC CASSLLASYNEQFF
TRBJ1-1 . TRBV7-3 15 once TGTGCCAGCAGCTTAAGTAGGATAGGGGCAACTGAAGCTTTCTTT CASSLSRIGATEAFF
TRBJ2-7 . TRBV28 13 . TGTGCCAGCAGACTCCTTACGGGGTATGAGCAGTACTTC CASRLLTGYEQYF
TRBJ2-1 TRBD2 TRBV9 16 . TGTGCCAGCAGCGCCGGGGGTGGGACTAGCGTAGGTGAGCAGTTCTTC CASSAGGGTSVGEQFF
TRBJ1-5 . TRBV7-9 14 . TGTGCCAGCAGCTCAGGGGAGTGGGCTCAGCCCCAGCATTTT CASSSGEWAQPQHF
TRBJ2-1 . TRBV4-1 14 few TGCGCCAGCAGCCAAGAACAGGCCCTAATGGGGCAGTTCTTC CASSQEQALMGQFF
TRBJ1-6 TRBD1 TRBV6-1 15 . TGTGCCAGCAGGGATAGGACAGGGCACAATTCACCCCTCCACTTT CASRDRTGHNSPLHF
TRBJ1-1 . TRBV16 13 . TGTGCCAGCAGCCAATATAGCGGATCTGAAGCTTTCTTT CASSQYSGSEAFF
TRBJ1-1 . TRBV27 17 . TGTGCCAGCAGTACTTCAGACAGAAGACCGATGAACACTGAAGCTTTCTTT CASSTSDRRPMNTEAFF